The present T cell receptor beta chain was sequenced within a study of blood T cell repertoires in COVID-19. Study context: Samples came from the United States, Italy and Spain, spanning acute and convalescent COVID-19. Nucleic acid was either cDNA or gDNA, and it came from T cells, B-cell-depleted T cells, or PBMCs.

Here immunoSEQ multiplex PCR was the method, and the copy in TCRdb shows in-frame clones only, minus some. The sample contains about 40,000 clones, roughly 80% of which appear only once. Germline-derived CDR1 and CDR2 are LNHNV and YYDKDF (reference sequence). The CDR3 contains 16 residues. V lost 4 bases and J 8 bases, leaving 20 bases between the germline ends. The V gene is TRBV15, the J gene TRBJ1-4; D remains unclear. This TCR was recovered from a human donor with acute or convalescent COVID-19. The donor label of this sample is uncertain. Sequencing was performed on peripheral blood. The CDR3 spells CATSKLHRGGREKLFF. In DNA form, the CDR3 reads TGTGCCACCAGCAAACTACACCGAGGAGGGAGGGAAAAACTGTTTTTT.